Below, one T cell receptor beta chain is given with its context. Profiling relied on immunoSEQ multiplex PCR, and the TCRdb table lists in-frame clones only, not all of them. Of roughly 2 million clones listed, 90% to 95% are singletons. These data belong to a study of shared clonotypes between healthy human individuals. Whole-study context: Serving as donors were a couple of women and a few men, whose ages spanned 18 to 49.

CDR1 is SGHNT, CDR2 YYREEE, per germline (reference sequence). The CDR3 sequence is 16 residues long. Trimming stripped 3 bases from V and 0 bases from J, with 15 bases between. This clonotype was obtained from a man aged 18 to 29 in good health. Specimen: naive CD4+ T cells sorted from blood. Described subset: CD45RA+ positively selected. The genes are TRBV5-4 and TRBJ2-5; the D is unclear. This CDR3 reads CASSSGQASHQETQYF. The CDR3 nucleotides are TGTGCCAGCAGCTCAGGCCAGGCCAGCCACCAAGAGACCCAGTACTTC.